This note documents a single TCR beta chain sequence. The sample belongs to a study of identical twins. TCRdb analysed the 5' RACE reads with MiXCR anew, one entry per CDR3 protein. The sample has more than 400,000 distinct CDR3 sequences, 12% to 15% seen once. The trim removed 3 bases at V and 5 bases at J, leaving 2 bases unmatched. The CDR3 is 13 residues long. This same sample was also taken into another study, of yellow fever vaccine responses in identical twins.

The V and J genes are TRBV12-3 or TRBV12-4 and TRBJ2-7, with 9 bases aligning to TRBD2. This sequence was found in a woman aged 18 to 35 in good health. Source material: CD4+ T cells sorted from blood. Here the CDR3 DNA reads TGTGCCAGCAGTTTTGGGACTAGCAACGAGCAGTACTTC. Amino acids: CASSFGTSNEQYF.